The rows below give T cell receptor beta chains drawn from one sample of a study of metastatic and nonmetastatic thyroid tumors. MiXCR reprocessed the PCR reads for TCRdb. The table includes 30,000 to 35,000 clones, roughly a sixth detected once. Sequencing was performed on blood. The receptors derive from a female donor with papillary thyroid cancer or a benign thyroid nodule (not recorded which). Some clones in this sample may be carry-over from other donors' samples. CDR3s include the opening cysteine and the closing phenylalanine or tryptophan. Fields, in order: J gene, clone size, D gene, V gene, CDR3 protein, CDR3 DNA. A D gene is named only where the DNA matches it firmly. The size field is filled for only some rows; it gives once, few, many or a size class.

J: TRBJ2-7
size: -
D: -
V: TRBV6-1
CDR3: CASSEAHGRYEQYF
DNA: TGTGCCAGCAGTGAAGCCCACGGGAGATACGAGCAGTACTTC

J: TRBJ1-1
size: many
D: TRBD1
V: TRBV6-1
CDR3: CASSLTGLGTEAFF
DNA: TGTGCCAGCAGTTTGACAGGGTTGGGCACTGAAGCTTTCTTT

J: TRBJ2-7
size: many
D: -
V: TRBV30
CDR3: CAWRDRRFYEQYF
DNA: TGTGCCTGGAGGGACCGTCGATTCTACGAGCAGTACTTC

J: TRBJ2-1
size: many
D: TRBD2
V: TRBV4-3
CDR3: CASSHNSGNWRNEQFF
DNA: TGCGCCAGCAGCCATAATAGCGGGAACTGGAGGAATGAGCAGTTCTTC

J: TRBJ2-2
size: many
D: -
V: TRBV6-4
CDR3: CASSDSGPGDTGELFF
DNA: TGTGCCAGCAGTGACTCGGGGCCGGGAGACACCGGGGAGCTGTTTTTT

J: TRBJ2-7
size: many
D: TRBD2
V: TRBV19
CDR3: CASSIVKREVGEQYF
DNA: TGTGCCAGTAGTATAGTTAAGCGGGAGGTCGGCGAGCAGTACTTC

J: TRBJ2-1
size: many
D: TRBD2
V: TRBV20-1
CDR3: CSAKALAVTMKQFF
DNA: TGCAGTGCCAAGGCACTAGCGGTTACAATGAAGCAGTTCTTC

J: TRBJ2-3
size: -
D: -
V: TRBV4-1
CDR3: CASSLPGGDTQYF
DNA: TGCGCCAGCAGCCTCCCTGGAGGAGATACGCAGTATTTT

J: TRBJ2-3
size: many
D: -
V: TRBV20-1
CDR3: CRSHGRKTDTQYF
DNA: TGCAGATCTCATGGGAGGAAAACAGATACGCAGTATTTT

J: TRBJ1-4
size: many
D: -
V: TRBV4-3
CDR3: CASSQGPNNEKLFF
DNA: TGCGCCAGCAGCCAAGGTCCAAATAATGAAAAACTGTTTTTT

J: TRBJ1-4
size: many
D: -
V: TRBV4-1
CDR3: CASSRNEKLFF
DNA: TGCGCCAGCAGCCGTAATGAAAAACTGTTTTTT

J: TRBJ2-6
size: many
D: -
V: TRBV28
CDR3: CASHRGAGANVLTF
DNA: TGTGCCAGCCACCGTGGGGCCGGGGCCAACGTCCTGACTTTC

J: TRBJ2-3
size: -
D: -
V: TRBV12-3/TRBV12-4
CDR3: CASILALGADTQYF
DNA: TGTGCCAGCATACTAGCACTCGGTGCAGATACGCAGTATTTT